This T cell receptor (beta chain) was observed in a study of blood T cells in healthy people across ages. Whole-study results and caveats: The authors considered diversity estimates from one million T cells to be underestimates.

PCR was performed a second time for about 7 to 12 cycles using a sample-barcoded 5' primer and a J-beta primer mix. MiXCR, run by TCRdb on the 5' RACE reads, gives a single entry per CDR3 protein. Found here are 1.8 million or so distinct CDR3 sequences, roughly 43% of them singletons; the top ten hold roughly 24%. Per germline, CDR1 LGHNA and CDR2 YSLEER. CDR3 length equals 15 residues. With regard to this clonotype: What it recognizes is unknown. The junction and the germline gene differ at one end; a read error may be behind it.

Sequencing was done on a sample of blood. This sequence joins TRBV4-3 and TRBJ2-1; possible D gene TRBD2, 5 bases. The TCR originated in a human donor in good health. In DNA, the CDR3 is TGCGCCGGCAGCCAAGAAGTGGTTCCGGGGAATGAGCAGTTCTTC. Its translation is CAGSQEVVPGNEQFF.